This T cell receptor (beta chain) was sequenced during a study of blood T cells in healthy people across ages. Across the study: About one barcoded beta molecule per two T cells was captured by template switching. Study-wide points: Older individuals had lower TCR beta diversity per million T cells (the decline was roughly linear). Estimates of diversity drawn from one million T cells were considered underestimates.

Through a sample-barcoded 5' primer and a J-beta primer mix, a second PCR was run for roughly 7 to 12 cycles. Each single sample gave us at least 3 million CDR3-containing paired-end reads. TCRdb ran MiXCR on the 5' RACE reads and lists one entry per CDR3 protein. The data contain some 1 million distinct CDR3 sequences, 45% of them seen just once; the ten biggest clones take up about 19%. This clonotype was picked up one time. Its antigen is undetermined. A junction end diverges from the germline sequence, so it may reflect a read error. CDR3 length equals 15 residues. Germline CDR1 reads MNHNS; CDR2 reads SASEGT.

The chain recombines TRBV6-1 with TRBJ1-5; D perhaps matches TRBD1 (5 bases). This TCR came from a woman aged 55-75 years in good health. The source material was blood. CDR3 protein: CASSEGKWGNRPQHF. In DNA form, the CDR3 reads TGTGCCAGCAGTGAAGGCAAATGGGGCAATCGGCCCCAGCATTTT.